A selection of T cell receptor beta chains follows, all from one sample in a study of beta chain features in type 1 diabetes. Using immunoSEQ multiplex PCR, the repertoire was profiled, and TCRdb retains in-frame clones only, with some absent. The sample consists of about 360,000 clones, over 9.5% of them appearing once. The sample comprised naive CD4+ T cells from blood. The receptors derive from a man younger than 35 in good health. The CDR3 runs from the conserved cysteine through the conserved F or W. The D gene is left open where the match is weak. Size is stated for part of the rows, as once, few or many counts, or as a class when the clone is expanded.

CDR3: CASSPNRGQETQYF; DNA: TGTGCTAGCAGCCCAAACAGGGGGCAAGAGACCCAGTACTTC; V: TRBV7-7; size: few; J: TRBJ2-5; D: TRBD1
CDR3: CASRREVQGWNEQFF; DNA: TGCGCCAGCAGGCGTGAGGTACAGGGGTGGAATGAGCAGTTCTTC; V: TRBV5-1; size: few; J: TRBJ2-1; D: TRBD1
CDR3: CASSPDTGTEAFF; DNA: TGTGCCAGCAGTCCGGACACAGGCACTGAAGCTTTCTTT; V: TRBV2; size: few; J: TRBJ1-1; D: -
CDR3: CASSSAVGTGRFGDTQYF; DNA: TGTGCCAGCAGCTCAGCTGTAGGGACAGGGAGGTTTGGGGATACGCAGTATTTT; V: TRBV7-2; size: few; J: TRBJ2-3; D: TRBD1
CDR3: CAIMGTRVTEQYF; DNA: TGTGCCATCATGGGGACTCGCGTTACGGAGCAGTACTTC; V: TRBV7-9; size: -; J: TRBJ2-7; D: -
CDR3: CASSPRGVQETQYF; DNA: TGCGCCAGCAGTCCGCGGGGGGTTCAAGAGACCCAGTACTTC; V: TRBV23-1; size: -; J: TRBJ2-5; D: TRBD2
CDR3: CASSQGTGLNEQFF; DNA: TGCGCCAGCAGCCAAGGTACCGGGTTAAATGAGCAGTTCTTC; V: TRBV4-3; size: -; J: TRBJ2-1; D: -
CDR3: CASSHNSGQGTYEQYF; DNA: TGTGCCAGCAGCCACAATTCGGGACAGGGGACCTACGAGCAGTACTTC; V: TRBV4-2; size: -; J: TRBJ2-7; D: TRBD1
CDR3: CSVLGQKNEKLFF; DNA: TGCAGCGTCCTAGGACAGAAAAATGAAAAACTGTTTTTT; V: TRBV29-1; size: -; J: TRBJ1-4; D: -
CDR3: CASSPPGISGNTIYF; DNA: TGTGCCAGCTCACCACCCGGGATCTCTGGAAACACCATATATTTT; V: TRBV18; size: -; J: TRBJ1-3; D: -
CDR3: CASSPGGAGQPQHF; DNA: TGTGCCAGCTCACCAGGGGGGGCTGGGCAGCCCCAGCATTTT; V: TRBV18; size: -; J: TRBJ1-5; D: -
CDR3: CASSLGGGGNTIYF; DNA: TGTGCCAGCAGCTTAGGGGGCGGTGGAAACACCATATATTTT; V: TRBV7-9; size: few; J: TRBJ1-3; D: -
CDR3: CASSPTPDQPQHF; DNA: TGCGCCAGCAGCCCGACACCAGACCAGCCCCAGCATTTT; V: TRBV5-1; size: -; J: TRBJ1-5; D: -
CDR3: CASSLRTKAGSNQPQHF; DNA: TGTGCCAGCAGCTTACGAACCAAGGCGGGTAGCAATCAGCCCCAGCATTTT; V: TRBV5-8; size: -; J: TRBJ1-5; D: -
CDR3: CASSPSRGPTGELFF; DNA: TGTGCCAGCTCACCGAGCAGGGGACCCACCGGGGAGCTGTTTTTT; V: TRBV18; size: few; J: TRBJ2-2; D: -
CDR3: CASSQTGDTEAFF; DNA: TGCGCCAGCAGCCAGACAGGGGACACTGAAGCTTTCTTT; V: TRBV5-1; size: -; J: TRBJ1-1; D: TRBD1
CDR3: CASSLQQGAYEQYF; DNA: TGTGCCAGCAGCTTGCAGCAGGGGGCCTACGAGCAGTACTTC; V: TRBV5-4; size: few; J: TRBJ2-7; D: TRBD1